Each of the 5 T cell receptor beta chains below was sequenced from the same sample in a study of shared clonotypes between healthy human individuals. The assay was immunoSEQ multiplex PCR, and TCRdb's table has in-frame clones only and misses some. The data hold about 120,000 clones, with under 70% observed a single time. Input material: memory CD8+ T cells sorted from blood. Subset given: CD45RO+ cells pooled with CCR7-negative TemRA cells. These receptors all stem from a woman aged 25 to 39 in good health.

The V gene is TRBV29-1, the J gene TRBJ2-6; 8 bases fit TRBD1. V dropped 4 bases and J dropped 1; count of bases not matched to a gene: 6. The CDR3 totals 16 residues. The germline V gene encodes CDR1 SQVTM and CDR2 ANQGSEA. CDR3 coding DNA: TGCAGCGTTGTGCAGGGGGCCCAGTCTGGGGCCAACGTCCTGACTTTC. It codes for CSVVQGAQSGANVLTF.

The chain combines TRBV7-6 with TRBJ2-1, with 11 bases lining up with TRBD2. Germline V CDR1 and CDR2: SGHVS, FNYEAQ. This CDR3 spans 18 amino acids. V shed 2 bases, J shed 0 bases, and the junction held 6 bases outside the gene matches. CDR3 amino acids: CASSLRVLAGGSYNEQFF. DNA for the CDR3: TGTGCCAGCAGCTTAAGGGTCCTAGCGGGGGGCTCCTACAATGAGCAGTTCTTC.

This clone was seen more than once but under ten times. The chain is built from TRBV28 and TRBJ1-2; tentatively, D is TRBD1 (6 bases). This CDR3 has 13 amino acids. Germline loops: CDR1 MDHEN, CDR2 SYDVKM. With 2 bases removed from V and 7 bases from J, the gap between germline ends came to 11 bases. The CDR3: CASSLQGILGYTF. The CDR3 nucleotides read TGTGCCAGCAGTTTACAGGGGATCCTTGGCTACACCTTC.

This clone was recorded only once. The chain uses TRBV7-9 and TRBJ2-7, with a weak D call TRBD2 (6 bases). The V and J ends lost 4 bases and 0 bases respectively, with 19 bases between them. Germline values: CDR1 SEHNR, CDR2 FQNEAQ (reference sequence). This CDR3 has 17 residues. The CDR3, as DNA: TGTGCCAGCAGCTATTCTGGCGGGATCACCTCCTCCTACGAGCAGTACTTC. It translates to CASSYSGGITSSYEQYF.

The rearrangement links TRBV28 to TRBJ1-5; unclear D gene. CDR3 length equals 15 residues. Per germline, CDR1 MDHEN and CDR2 SYDVKM. The V end lost 2 bases, the J end lost 2 bases, and 10 bases lay between the germline ends. This CDR3 reads CASSLRVEGNQPQHF. The CDR3 nucleotides are TGTGCCAGCAGTTTAAGGGTGGAGGGCAATCAGCCCCAGCATTTT.